Listed below are T cell receptor beta chains from one sample, sequenced in a study of glioma-infiltrating T cells after dendritic cell vaccination. Measured with immunoSEQ multiplex PCR; TCRdb has only the in-frame clones, and not every one. The sample yields 75,000 to 85,000 clones, around 86% seen once. Specimen: blood, collected after dendritic cell vaccination. These receptors came from a human donor with glioblastoma. CDR3s include the opening cysteine and the closing phenylalanine or tryptophan. D genes are given only for firm matches. Clone sizes are given selectively: once, few, many, or a class where the clone is expanded.

v_gene	abundance	d_gene	j_gene	CDR3nt	CDR3aa
TRBV5-6	.	.	TRBJ2-1	TGTGCCAGCAGCTTTGGGAGATACAATGAGCAGTTCTTC	CASSFGRYNEQFF
TRBV12-5	.	TRBD1	TRBJ1-5	TGTGCTAGTGGCCCGGACAGGGTCACTCAGCCCCAGCATTTT	CASGPDRVTQPQHF
TRBV7-3	.	TRBD1	TRBJ1-3	TGTGCCAGCAGCTTAAGGCAGGGGGCCACCATATATTTT	CASSLRQGATIYF
TRBV7-2	.	TRBD1	TRBJ2-7	TGTGCCAGCAGCTTATCGGACAGGGGGCACGAGCAGTACTTC	CASSLSDRGHEQYF
TRBV7-2	.	.	TRBJ1-1	TGTGCCAGCAGCATAACCCCCCCAGGGGAGAACACTGAAGCTTTCTTT	CASSITPPGENTEAFF
TRBV19	once	.	TRBJ2-5	TGTACCAGTAGTATGCGGGGTAGAGAGACCCAGTACTTC	CTSSMRGRETQYF
TRBV4-2	once	.	TRBJ1-2	TGTGCCAGCAGCCAAGCATTCCCGGGACTGAATTATGGCTACACCTTC	CASSQAFPGLNYGYTF
TRBV5-1	.	.	TRBJ1-2	TGCGCCAGCAGCTTCATTGGGGCCATTCAGACCTTC	CASSFIGAIQTF
TRBV9	.	.	TRBJ1-5	TGTGCCAGCAGCGTGGGCAACAATCAGCCCCAGCATTTT	CASSVGNNQPQHF
TRBV15	once	.	TRBJ1-4	TGTGCCACCAGCAGGGACTCAACGGGGAATGAAAAACTGTTTTTT	CATSRDSTGNEKLFF
TRBV5-1	.	TRBD1	TRBJ1-1	TGCGCCAGCAGCATGGGACAGGGGTGGGCTGAAGCTTTCTTT	CASSMGQGWAEAFF
TRBV7-2	.	.	TRBJ1-3	TGTGCCAGCACGACGGGACTGATCTCTGGAAACACCATATATTTT	CASTTGLISGNTIYF
TRBV7-2	once	.	TRBJ2-1	TGTGCCAGCAGTAACAATGAGCAGTTCTTC	CASSNNEQFF
TRBV7-2	.	TRBD2	TRBJ2-7	TGTGCCAGCAGCCTACTAGCGGGGGGCTCCTACGAGCAGTACTTC	CASSLLAGGSYEQYF
TRBV10-3	few	.	TRBJ1-5	TGTGCCATCTGGGACGGGGGACCGAGCAATCAGCCCCAGCATTTT	CAIWDGGPSNQPQHF
TRBV7-9	.	TRBD1	TRBJ1-5	TGTGCCAGCAACAGGGGCAGTGGGCAGCCCCAGCATTTT	CASNRGSGQPQHF
TRBV7-9	.	.	TRBJ1-4	TGTGCCAGCAGCTTAGCTATGACAGTTAATGAAAAACTGTTTTTT	CASSLAMTVNEKLFF
TRBV10-1	.	.	TRBJ2-5	TGCGCCAGCAGTGAAGCGTCAGGGCTCCAAGAGACCCAGTACTTC	CASSEASGLQETQYF